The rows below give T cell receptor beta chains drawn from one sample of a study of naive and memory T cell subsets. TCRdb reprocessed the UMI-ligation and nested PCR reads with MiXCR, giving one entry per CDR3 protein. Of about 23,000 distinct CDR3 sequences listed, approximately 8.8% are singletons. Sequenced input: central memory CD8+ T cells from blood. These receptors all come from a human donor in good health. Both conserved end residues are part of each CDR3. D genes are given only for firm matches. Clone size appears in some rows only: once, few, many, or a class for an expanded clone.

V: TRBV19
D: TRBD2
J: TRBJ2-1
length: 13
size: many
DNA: TGTGCCAGTAGGGGGACTAGCGGAGATGAGCAGTTCTTC
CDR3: CASRGTSGDEQFF

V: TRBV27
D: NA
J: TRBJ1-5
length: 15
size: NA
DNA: TGTGCCAGCAGCCGGGACTATCTGGTCAATCAGCCCCAGCATTTT
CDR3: CASSRDYLVNQPQHF

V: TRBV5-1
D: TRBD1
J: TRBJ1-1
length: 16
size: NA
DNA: TGCGCCAGCAGCACCGGACAGGGAACGGGAAGAGATGAAGCTTTCTTT
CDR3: CASSTGQGTGRDEAFF

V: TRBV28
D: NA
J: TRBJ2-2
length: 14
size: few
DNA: TGTGCCAGCAGTGTCGGGATTTCTCAACGGGAGCTGTTTTTT
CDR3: CASSVGISQRELFF

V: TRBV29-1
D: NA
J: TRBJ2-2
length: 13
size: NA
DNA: TGCAGCGTTGTGGACCCTTGGACCGGGGAGCTGTTTTTT
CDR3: CSVVDPWTGELFF

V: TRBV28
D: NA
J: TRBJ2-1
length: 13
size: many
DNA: TGTGCCAGCAGTAGCCGCCAGGGTGGTGAGCAGTTCTTC
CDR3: CASSSRQGGEQFF

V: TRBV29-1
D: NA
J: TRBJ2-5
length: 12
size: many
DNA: TGCAGCGTTGACGGTTTAGGGGAGACCCAGTACTTC
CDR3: CSVDGLGETQYF

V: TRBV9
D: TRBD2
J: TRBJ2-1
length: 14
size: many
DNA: TGTGCCAGCTCGACTAGCGGGGGACTGAATGAGCAGTTCTTC
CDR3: CASSTSGGLNEQFF

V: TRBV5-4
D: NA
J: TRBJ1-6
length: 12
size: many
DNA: TGTGCCAGCAGCTTGGTGACCGGATCCCTCCACTTT
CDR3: CASSLVTGSLHF

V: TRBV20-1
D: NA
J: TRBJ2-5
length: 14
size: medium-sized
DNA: TGCAGCCTGGGGACCCAGCGGGACCAAGAGACCCAGTACTTC
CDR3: CSLGTQRDQETQYF

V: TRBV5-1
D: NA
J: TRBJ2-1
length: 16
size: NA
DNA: TGCGCCAGCAGCTTGTCCCGGGAGTTCCCCTACAATGAGCAGTTCTTC
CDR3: CASSLSREFPYNEQFF

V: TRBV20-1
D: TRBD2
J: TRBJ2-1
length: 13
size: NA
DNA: TGCAGTGCTAGAGGACTAGCGGGATATGAGCAGTTCTTC
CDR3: CSARGLAGYEQFF

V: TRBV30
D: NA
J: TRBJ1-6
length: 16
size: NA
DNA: TGTGCCTGGAGGAACCCCGGCGTAGAGGTTGATTCACCCCTCCACTTT
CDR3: CAWRNPGVEVDSPLHF

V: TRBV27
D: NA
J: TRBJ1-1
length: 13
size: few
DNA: TGTGCCAGCAGTTTCACAGGGAGGACTGAAGCTTTCTTT
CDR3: CASSFTGRTEAFF

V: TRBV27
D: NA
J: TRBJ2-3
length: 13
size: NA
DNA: TGTGCCACCGGGGGGCGGATGAGAGATACGCAGTATTTT
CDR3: CATGGRMRDTQYF

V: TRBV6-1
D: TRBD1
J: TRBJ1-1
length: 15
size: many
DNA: TGTGCCAGCAGGGAAGGGACAGGGTCGAACACTGAAGCTTTCTTT
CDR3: CASREGTGSNTEAFF

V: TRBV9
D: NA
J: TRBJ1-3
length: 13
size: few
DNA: TGTGCCAGCAGCGACTACTCTGGAAACACCATATATTTT
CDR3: CASSDYSGNTIYF

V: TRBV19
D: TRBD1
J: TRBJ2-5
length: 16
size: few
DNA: TGTGCCAGTAGTACGGGACAGGGGCTAACGCAAGAGACCCAGTACTTC
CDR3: CASSTGQGLTQETQYF